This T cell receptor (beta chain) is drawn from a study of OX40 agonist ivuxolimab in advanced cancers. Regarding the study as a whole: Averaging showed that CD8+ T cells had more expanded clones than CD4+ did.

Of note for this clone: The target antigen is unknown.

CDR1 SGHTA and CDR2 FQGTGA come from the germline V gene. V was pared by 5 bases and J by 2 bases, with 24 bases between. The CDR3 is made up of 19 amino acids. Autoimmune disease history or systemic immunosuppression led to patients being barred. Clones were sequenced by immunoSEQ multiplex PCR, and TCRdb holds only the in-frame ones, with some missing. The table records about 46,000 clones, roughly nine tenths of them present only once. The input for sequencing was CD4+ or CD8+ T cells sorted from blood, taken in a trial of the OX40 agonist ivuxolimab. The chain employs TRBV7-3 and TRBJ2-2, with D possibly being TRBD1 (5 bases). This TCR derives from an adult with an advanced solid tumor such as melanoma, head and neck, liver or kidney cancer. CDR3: CASSPNPAGWELNTGELFF. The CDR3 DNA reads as TGTGCCAGCAGCCCAAATCCGGCAGGGTGGGAACTAAACACCGGGGAGCTGTTTTTT.